This TCR beta chain is from a study of T cells after yellow fever vaccination. The germline V gene has CDR1 KGHDR and CDR2 SFDVKD. CDR3 length equals 16 residues. V shed 3 bases and J 3 bases; nucleotides not matched to a gene: 6. Study observations and caveats: Abundant clonotypes (contaminants from the bulk population) could be present in FACS-sorted repertoires. CD4 and CD8 compartments shared a small share of clonotypes.

A single record per CDR3 protein comes from TCRdb applying MiXCR to the 5' RACE reads. The sample carries about 240,000 distinct CDR3 sequences, about 3.7% recorded once. Notes on this clonotype: Its antigen is unknown.

Here the sequenced sample was PBMCs, taken 15 days after the yellow fever booster vaccination. The J gene is TRBJ2-1, the V gene TRBV24-1, with TRBD1 matching 8 bases. This clonotype was sampled from a man aged 18-30 years who received the YFV17D yellow fever vaccine. The chain's CDR3 is CATSDPGTGFYNEQFF. Here the CDR3 DNA reads TGTGCCACCAGTGATCCCGGGACAGGATTCTACAATGAGCAGTTCTTC.